The 11 T cell receptor beta chains reported below all come from one sample, sequenced in a study of human T cells and chemical hapten exposure. Described time point: pre-sensitization, week 0. The treatment was: therapeutic diphenylcyclopropenone sensitization with weekly scalp DPC. In TCRdb, the RACE reads were re-called with MiXCR into one record per CDR3 protein. The sample includes under 300,000 distinct CDR3 sequences, about 9% seen only once; the top ten take around 2.5%. The sample was whole blood, taken in connection with sensitization to the hapten diphenylcyclopropenone (DPC). These receptors all stem from a woman in her thirties or forties with alopecia areata. Some clones in this sample may be carry-over from other donors' samples.

This clonotype was seen at least ten times. The rearrangement links TRBV7-2 to TRBJ2-3; TRBD2 matches 9 bases. The length of the CDR3 is 15 residues. Trimming cost V 5 bases and J 8 bases; bases outside gene matches: 11. Germline V lookup: CDR1 SGHTA, CDR2 FQGNSA. CDR3 residues: CASSTREGSGGTQYF. DNA of the CDR3: TGTGCCAGCAGCACGCGGGAGGGTTCGGGTGGTACGCAGTATTTT. Together with reference TRBV7-2 and TRBJ2-3, the CDR3 gives the full variable domain: GAGVSQSPSNKVTEKGKDVELRCDPISGHTALYWYRQSLGQGLEFLIYFQGNSAPDKSGLPSDRFSAERTGGSVSTLTIQRTQQEDSAVYLCASSTREGSGGTQYFGPGTRLTVL.

This sequence joins TRBV4-3 and TRBJ2-1, with D unresolved. V dropped 1 base and J dropped 10 bases, with 8 bases sitting between them. Germline V gene data show CDR1 as LGHNA and CDR2 as YSLEER. The CDR3 contains 12 residues. CDR3 coding DNA: TGCGCCAGCAGCCAAGGAGCCCTCGAGCAGTTCTTC. It yields the protein CASSQGALEQFF.

The chain recombines TRBV6-6 with TRBJ1-2; a weak D match, TRBD1 (6 bases). The germline gives CDR1 MNHNY, CDR2 SVGAGI (reference sequence). V lost 5 bases, J lost 4 bases, and 17 bases lay in between. This CDR3 has 15 amino acids. CDR3 loop: CASSQAEGGAYGYTF. CDR3 sequence (DNA): TGTGCCAGCAGTCAAGCAGAAGGGGGAGCCTATGGCTACACCTTC.

Ten or more counts support this clonotype. The chain employs TRBV2 and TRBJ1-1; TRBD1 is a possible D gene (5 bases). This CDR3 has 12 amino acids. V dropped 4 bases and J dropped 4 bases, with 7 bases sitting between them. Germline CDR1 is SNHLY and CDR2 is FYNNEI. The chain's CDR3 is CASSGQGTEAFF. The CDR3 DNA follows: TGTGCCAGCAGTGGGCAGGGCACTGAAGCTTTCTTT.

The chain couples TRBV30 to TRBJ2-7; 12 bases match TRBD2. The CDR3 spans 16 residues. The V segment lost 3 bases and the J segment 2 bases; nucleotides outside the gene matches: 8. The V gene's germline CDR1 is GTSNPN and CDR2 SVGIG (reference sequence). CDR3 region: CAWRASGRAYPYEQYF. The CDR3 bases are TGTGCCTGGAGAGCTAGCGGGAGGGCCTACCCCTACGAGCAGTACTTC.

This clonotype was counted a few times. V and J are TRBV6-6 and TRBJ1-5, with D possibly TRBD1 on 6 matching bases. V gave up 6 bases and J gave up 10 bases, with 16 bases separating them. The CDR3 loop spans 13 amino acids. From germline, CDR1 is MNHNY and CDR2 SVGAGI (reference sequence). This chain's CDR3 is CASSLQGSNPQHF. CDR3 in DNA: TGTGCCAGCAGCCTACAGGGTTCGAATCCCCAGCATTTT.

This clonotype was picked up many times. This chain uses TRBV5-1 with TRBJ1-1, with 10 bases aligning to TRBD1. The CDR3 is made up of 15 amino acids. The V segment lost 2 bases and the J segment 5 bases; nucleotides outside the gene matches: 6. Germline V gene sequence: CDR1 SGHRS, CDR2 YFSETQ. In DNA, the CDR3 is TGCGCCAGCAGCTTCCGGACAGGGGGAGAGACTGAAGCTTTCTTT. Its protein is CASSFRTGGETEAFF.

Only a few counts were recorded for this clonotype. The chain employs TRBV7-9 and TRBJ2-5; TRBD2 might be the D (5 bases). CDR3 size: 15 residues. V dropped 5 bases and J dropped 5 bases, with 18 bases sitting between them. Per the germline V gene, CDR1 is SEHNR and CDR2 is FQNEAQ (reference sequence). The CDR3 region is CASSLTPGMKETQYF. As DNA, the CDR3 is TGTGCCAGCAGCCTTACCCCCGGGATGAAGGAGACCCAGTACTTC.

This clonotype has only a few counts. J is TRBJ2-2 and V is TRBV25-1; D gene unclear. Germline V gives CDR1 MGHDK, CDR2 SYGVNS. Trimming took off 3 bases at V and 3 bases at J, with 8 bases between the two ends. CDR3 length: 14 amino acids. CDR3: CASSESGYTGELFF. The CDR3 nucleotides read TGTGCCAGCAGTGAGTCAGGATACACCGGGGAGCTGTTTTTT. Complete variable domain (other parts from reference TRBV25-1 and TRBJ2-2): EADIYQTPRYLVIGTGKKITLECSQTMGHDKMYWYQQDPGMELHLIHYSYGVNSTEKGDLSSESTVSRIRTEHFPLTLESARPSHTSQYLCASSESGYTGELFFGEGSRLTVL.

This clonotype was picked up many times. The chain links TRBV6-5 to TRBJ2-7; TRBD2 might be the D (5 bases). The CDR3 length is 13 residues. Germline V gene data show CDR1 as MNHEY and CDR2 as SVGAGI. V lost 6 bases, J lost 6 bases, and 15 bases lay in between. DNA for the CDR3: TGTGCCAGCAGCGCTTCGGGAACTCGCGAGCAGTACTTC. It yields the protein CASSASGTREQYF.

The chain combines TRBV7-2 with TRBJ2-1; D is unclear. Looked up from germline, CDR1 is SGHTA and CDR2 is FQGNSA. The CDR3 consists of 11 residues. The germline V and J ends were trimmed by 7 bases and 12 bases, with 13 bases remaining between them. In DNA, the CDR3 is TGTGCCAGCACCACAGACCTCCGGCAGTTCTTC. This codes for CASTTDLRQFF.